What follows is one T cell receptor (beta chain) and its context. This sample stems from a study of T cells expressing NK-cell markers. After re-calling the 5' RACE reads, TCRdb lists one entry per CDR3 protein, DNA absent. Its table records around 380,000 distinct CDR3 sequences. There are 19 residues in the CDR3. Germline CDR1 MDHEN, CDR2 SYDVKM. The material sequenced was blood T cells: a sorted CD56 or NKG2C T cell subset, CD4+ or CD8+ T cells, or bulk PBMC T cells (not recorded which). The clonotype comes from a woman in her forties or fifties in good health. The V gene is TRBV28, the J gene TRBJ2-4; TCRdb designates TRBD2, a call that cannot be tested without DNA. This chain's CDR3 is CASSPPLTSGRIAKNIQYF.